This note documents a single TCR beta chain sequence. What it recognizes is unknown. V was cut by 4 bases and J by 3 bases, with 13 bases left in between. Looked up from germline, CDR1 is SGHAT and CDR2 is FQNNGV. The CDR3 sequence is 14 residues long. The data stem from a study of CD4+ T cells in melanoma. TCRdb's table, derived via immunoSEQ multiplex PCR, lists solely in-frame clones and lacks some. The table shows 20,000 to 25,000 clones, with approximately 80% occurring only once. Findings and caveats of the study: A reported correlation linked neoantigen-specific CD4+ T cells to CD8+, macrophage and B cell function.

Source material: cells from a culture (not recorded whether cultured in vitro). The V call is TRBV11-2, the J call TRBJ2-7; the D call may be TRBD1 or TRBD2 (5 bases each). The receptor comes from a human donor with melanoma. The DNA for the CDR3 is TGTGCCAGCAGCTCGGGACGGCAGGGCTACGAGCAGTACTTC. It yields the protein CASSSGRQGYEQYF.